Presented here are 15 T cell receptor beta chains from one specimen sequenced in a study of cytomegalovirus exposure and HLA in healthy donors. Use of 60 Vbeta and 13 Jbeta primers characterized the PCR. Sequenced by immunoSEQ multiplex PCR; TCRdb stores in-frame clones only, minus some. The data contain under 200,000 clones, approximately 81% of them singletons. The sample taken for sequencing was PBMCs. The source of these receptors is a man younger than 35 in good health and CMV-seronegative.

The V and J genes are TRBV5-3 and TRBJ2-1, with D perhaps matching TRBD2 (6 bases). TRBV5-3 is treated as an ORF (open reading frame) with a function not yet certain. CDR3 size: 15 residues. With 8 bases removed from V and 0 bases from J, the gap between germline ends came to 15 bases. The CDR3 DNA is TGTGCCAGCCCACGGGGGAAGGGCTCCTACAATGAGCAGTTCTTC. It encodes CASPRGKGSYNEQFF.

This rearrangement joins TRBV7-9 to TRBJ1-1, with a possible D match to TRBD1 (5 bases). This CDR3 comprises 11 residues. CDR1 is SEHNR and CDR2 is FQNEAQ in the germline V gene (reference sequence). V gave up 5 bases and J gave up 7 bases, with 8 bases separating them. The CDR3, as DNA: TGTGCCAGCAGCCATCAGGGTGAAGCTTTCTTT. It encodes CASSHQGEAFF.

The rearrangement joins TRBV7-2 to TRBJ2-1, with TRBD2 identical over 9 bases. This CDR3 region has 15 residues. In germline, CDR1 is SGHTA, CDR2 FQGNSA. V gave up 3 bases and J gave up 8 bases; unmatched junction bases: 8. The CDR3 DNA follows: TGTGCCAGCAGCTTTTTCGGGACTAGCCAAGATGAGCAGTTCTTC. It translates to CASSFFGTSQDEQFF.

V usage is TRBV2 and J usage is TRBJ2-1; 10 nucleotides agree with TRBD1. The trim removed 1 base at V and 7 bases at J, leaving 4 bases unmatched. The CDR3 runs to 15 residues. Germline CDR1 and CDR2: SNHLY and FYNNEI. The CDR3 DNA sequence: TGTGCCAGCAGTGAAGACTGGGACAGGGGAAATGAGCAGTTCTTC. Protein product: CASSEDWDRGNEQFF.

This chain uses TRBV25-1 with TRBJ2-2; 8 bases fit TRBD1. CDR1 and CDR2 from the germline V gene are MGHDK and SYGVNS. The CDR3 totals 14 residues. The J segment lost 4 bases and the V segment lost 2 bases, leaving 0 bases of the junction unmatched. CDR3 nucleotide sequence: TGTGCCAGCAGTGAAGACAGGGGCACCGGGGAGCTGTTTTTT. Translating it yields CASSEDRGTGELFF.

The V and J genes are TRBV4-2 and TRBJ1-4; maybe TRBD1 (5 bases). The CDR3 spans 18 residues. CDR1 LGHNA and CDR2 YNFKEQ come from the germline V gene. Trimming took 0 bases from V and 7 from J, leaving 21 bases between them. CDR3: CASSQEGGGLPSGEKLFF. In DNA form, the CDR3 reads TGTGCCAGCAGCCAAGAGGGGGGGGGACTACCCTCGGGTGAAAAACTGTTTTTT.

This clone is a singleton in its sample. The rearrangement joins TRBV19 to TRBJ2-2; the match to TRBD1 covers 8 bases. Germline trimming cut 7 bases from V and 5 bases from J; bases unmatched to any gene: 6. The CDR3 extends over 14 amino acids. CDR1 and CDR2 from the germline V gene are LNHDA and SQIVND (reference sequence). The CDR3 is CASTPTGVTGELFF. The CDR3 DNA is TGTGCCAGTACCCCGACAGGGGTAACCGGGGAGCTGTTTTTT.

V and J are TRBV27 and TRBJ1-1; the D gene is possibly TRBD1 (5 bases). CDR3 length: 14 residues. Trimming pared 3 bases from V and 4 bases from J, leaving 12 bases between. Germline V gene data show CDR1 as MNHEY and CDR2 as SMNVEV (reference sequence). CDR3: CASSFFGGGTEAFF. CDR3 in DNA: TGTGCCAGCAGTTTTTTCGGGGGGGGCACTGAAGCTTTCTTT.

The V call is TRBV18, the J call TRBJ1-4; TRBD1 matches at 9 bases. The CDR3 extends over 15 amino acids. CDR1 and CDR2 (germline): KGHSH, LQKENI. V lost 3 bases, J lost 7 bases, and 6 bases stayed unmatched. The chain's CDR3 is CASSPGQGPREKLFF. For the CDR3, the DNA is TGTGCCAGCTCACCGGGACAGGGCCCCCGTGAAAAACTGTTTTTT.

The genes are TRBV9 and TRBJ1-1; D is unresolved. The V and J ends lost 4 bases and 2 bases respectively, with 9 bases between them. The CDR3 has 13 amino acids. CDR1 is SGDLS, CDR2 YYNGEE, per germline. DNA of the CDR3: TGTGCCAGCAGCCCGCGGTCCAACACTGAAGCTTTCTTT. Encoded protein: CASSPRSNTEAFF.

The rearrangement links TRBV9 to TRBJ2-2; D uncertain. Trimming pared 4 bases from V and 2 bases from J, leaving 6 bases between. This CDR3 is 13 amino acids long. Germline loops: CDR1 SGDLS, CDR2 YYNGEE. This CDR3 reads CASSPQNTGELFF. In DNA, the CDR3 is TGTGCCAGCAGCCCACAAAACACCGGGGAGCTGTTTTTT.

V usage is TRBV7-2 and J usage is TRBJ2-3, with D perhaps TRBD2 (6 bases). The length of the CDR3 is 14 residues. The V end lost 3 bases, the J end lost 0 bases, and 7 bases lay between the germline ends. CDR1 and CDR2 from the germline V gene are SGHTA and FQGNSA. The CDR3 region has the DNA TGTGCCAGCAGCTTCGGGACTAGCACAGATACGCAGTATTTT. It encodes CASSFGTSTDTQYF.

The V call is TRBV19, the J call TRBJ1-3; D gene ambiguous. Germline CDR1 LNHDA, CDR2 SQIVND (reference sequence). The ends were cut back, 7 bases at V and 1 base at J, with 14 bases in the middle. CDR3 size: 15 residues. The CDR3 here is CASTPSEESGNTIYF. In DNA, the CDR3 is TGTGCCAGTACCCCTTCGGAGGAATCTGGAAACACCATATATTTT.

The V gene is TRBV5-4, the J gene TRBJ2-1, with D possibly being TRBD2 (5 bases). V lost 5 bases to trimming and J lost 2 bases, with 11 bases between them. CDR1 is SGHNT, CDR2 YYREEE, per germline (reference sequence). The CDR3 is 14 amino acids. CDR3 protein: CASSRTPTYNEQFF. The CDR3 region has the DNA TGTGCCAGCAGTCGGACTCCTACCTACAATGAGCAGTTCTTC. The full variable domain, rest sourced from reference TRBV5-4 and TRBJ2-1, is ETGVTQSPTHLIKTRGQQVTLRCSSQSGHNTVSWYQQALGQGPQFIFQYYREEENGRGNFPPRFSGLQFPNYSSELNVNALELDDSALYLCASSRTPTYNEQFFGPGTRLTVL.

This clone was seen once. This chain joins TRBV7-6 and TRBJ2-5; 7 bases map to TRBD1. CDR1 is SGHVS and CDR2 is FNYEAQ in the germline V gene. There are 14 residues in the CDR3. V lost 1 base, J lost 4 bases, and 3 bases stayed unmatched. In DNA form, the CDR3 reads TGTGCCAGCAGCTTAGGACAGGGTCCAGAGACCCAGTACTTC. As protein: CASSLGQGPETQYF. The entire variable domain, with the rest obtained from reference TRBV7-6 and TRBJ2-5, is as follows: GAGVSQSPRYKVTKRGQDVALRCDPISGHVSLYWYRQALGQGPEFLTYFNYEAQQDKSGLPNDRFSAERPEGSISTLTIQRTEQRDSAMYRCASSLGQGPETQYFGPGTRLLVL.